The subject of this entry is one T cell receptor beta chain. Its specificity is unknown. Germline is not matched at one junction end, which may reflect a read error. The record originates from a study of cytomegalovirus exposure and HLA in healthy donors. The length of the CDR3 is 15 residues. Germline CDR1 reads SGHTA; CDR2 reads FQGNSA. Study-level results: In a later analysis, CMV-associated beta chains were mostly HLA-associated, it appeared. A further, later analysis showed that HLA-associated TCR beta chains (compared with equally common others) were more clonally expanded. Later analysis demonstrated an association between a missense DCLRE1C variant and TCR beta V- and J-gene trimming.

It was with 60 Vbeta and 13 Jbeta primers that the PCR ran. Profiling relied on immunoSEQ multiplex PCR, and the TCRdb table lists in-frame clones only, not all of them. The sample lists under 200,000 clones; approximately 81% were seen once. The TCR was taken from a woman in her 50s in good health and CMV-seronegative. This chain uses TRBV7-2 with TRBJ2-6; D perhaps matches TRBD2 (6 bases). Material for sequencing was PBMCs. The chain's CDR3 is CASSPGPPGDNVLTF. Written as DNA, the CDR3 is TGTGCCAGCAGCCCGGGACCGCCGGGGGACAACGTCCTGACTTTC.